This is a list of T cell receptor beta chains from one sample in a study of neurological immune-mediated disorders. TCRdb passed the 5' RACE reads through MiXCR, listing each CDR3 protein once. The table has tens of thousands of distinct CDR3 sequences, approximately 9.1% seen once; the top ten hold about 1.6%. What was sequenced was PBMCs. The source of these receptors is a woman aged 40 to 50 in good health. The CDR3 runs from the conserved cysteine through the conserved F or W. A D gene is named only where the DNA matches it firmly. Only some rows state a clone size, as once, few, many or a class for expanded clones.

CDR3 DNA	CDR3 protein	V gene	J gene	clone size	D gene
TGCAGTGCTATACCTCTCGGGACTAGCGGTTCCTACGAGCAGTACTTC	CSAIPLGTSGSYEQYF	TRBV20-1	TRBJ2-7	many	TRBD2
TGTGCCAGCAGTATAAGGGTTGGCTATAATTCACCCCTCCACTTT	CASSIRVGYNSPLHF	TRBV27	TRBJ1-6	many	-
TGTGCCAGCAGCTTATGGGCTGAAAAACTGTTTTTT	CASSLWAEKLFF	TRBV7-6	TRBJ1-4	many	-
TGTGCCAGCAGCGGGGGGACTAGCGGGTCTAAGTTCTACGAGCAGTACTTC	CASSGGTSGSKFYEQYF	TRBV7-9	TRBJ2-7	few	TRBD2
TGTGCCAGCAGTCAGGGGGGGCCCGACGGGTTCGGTGGCTACACCTTC	CASSQGGPDGFGGYTF	TRBV12-3/TRBV12-4	TRBJ1-2	-	TRBD1
TGTGCCAGCAGTGATTCGACACCCTATAATTCACCCCTCCACTTT	CASSDSTPYNSPLHF	TRBV2	TRBJ1-6	many	-
TGTGCCAGCACCCTGAACACCGGGGAGCTGTTTTTT	CASTLNTGELFF	TRBV27	TRBJ2-2	many	-
TGTGCCAGCAGCTCGAACGGGAGCCAAGAGACCCAGTACTTC	CASSSNGSQETQYF	TRBV5-5	TRBJ2-5	-	-
TGTGCCAGCTCACCGGGCAGGGAGAAGGACACTGAAGCTTTCTTT	CASSPGREKDTEAFF	TRBV18	TRBJ1-1	few	-
TGTGCCAGCAGCTACGTCAGGGATTACGAGCAGTACTTC	CASSYVRDYEQYF	TRBV6-2/TRBV6-3	TRBJ2-7	many	-
TGTGCCAGCGGCAGGGGGTACATAAATCAGCCCCAGCATTTT	CASGRGYINQPQHF	TRBV12-3/TRBV12-4	TRBJ1-5	many	TRBD1
TGCGCCAGCAGTGAGTCTGGGACATCCAGCGGGGAGCTGTTTTTT	CASSESGTSSGELFF	TRBV10-1	TRBJ2-2	many	-
TGCGCCAGCAGCTCCAGCCGTGAGCAGTTCTTC	CASSSSREQFF	TRBV5-1	TRBJ2-1	many	-
TGCAGCGTTGAGGCAGGACCAACTAATGAAAAACTGTTTTTT	CSVEAGPTNEKLFF	TRBV29-1	TRBJ1-4	many	-
TGCAGCGTTGAATATGGAGCGGTCCCTGAAGCTTTCTTT	CSVEYGAVPEAFF	TRBV29-1	TRBJ1-1	many	-
TGTGCCAGCAGCGACAGGGTCACTAGCAATCAGCCCCAGCATTTT	CASSDRVTSNQPQHF	TRBV7-2	TRBJ1-5	many	TRBD1
TGCGCCATCACACAGGGATTCCACACTGAAGCTTTCTTT	CAITQGFHTEAFF	TRBV10-3	TRBJ1-1	once	-
TGTGCCAGCAGCTTACTCCCTAACTCCTACAATGAGCAGTTCTTC	CASSLLPNSYNEQFF	TRBV7-2	TRBJ2-1	-	-
TGCGCCAGCAGCCTCGTGCGGAGGAGCGAGACCCAGTACTTC	CASSLVRRSETQYF	TRBV5-1	TRBJ2-5	many	-
TGTGCCAGCAGCTTATTCGACAGGGGTAGCGGTGGCTACACCTTC	CASSLFDRGSGGYTF	TRBV7-2	TRBJ1-2	many	TRBD1
TGTGCCAGCAGCCAAGGGTCCAGCGGGGGGGACCACGAGCAGTACTTC	CASSQGSSGGDHEQYF	TRBV4-2	TRBJ2-7	many	TRBD2
TGTGCCAGCGGGGAGCTAGCGGGCTTAGGTGTGCAGTTCTTC	CASGELAGLGVQFF	TRBV2	TRBJ2-1	few	TRBD2